Following are 16 T cell receptor beta chains from one sample sequenced in a study of blood T cell repertoires in COVID-19. Repertoires were generated with immunoSEQ multiplex PCR, while TCRdb's copy carries only in-frame clones and drops some. This table has fewer than 250,000 clones, roughly four fifths appearing once. Sequencing used peripheral blood. Receptors were obtained from a woman in her sixties or seventies with acute or convalescent COVID-19.

The rearrangement links TRBV2 to TRBJ1-3; D perhaps matches TRBD1 (6 bases). This CDR3 is 14 amino acids long. V lost 6 bases and J lost 0, with 9 bases in between. CDR1 is SNHLY, CDR2 FYNNEI, per germline. The CDR3 spells CASRGHFSGNTIYF. CDR3 in DNA: TGTGCCAGCAGGGGACACTTCTCTGGAAACACCATATATTTT.

V usage is TRBV24-1 and J usage is TRBJ2-3; TRBD2 is a possible D gene (6 bases). The CDR3 covers 13 residues. CDR1 KGHDR and CDR2 SFDVKD come from the germline V gene. Trimming shortened V by 7 bases and J by 3 bases, and 10 bases separated the two germline ends. CDR3 loop: CATRRGGTDTQYF. The CDR3 DNA sequence: TGTGCCACCAGGCGGGGTGGGACAGATACGCAGTATTTT.

This clone was observed once. This chain links TRBV30 with TRBJ1-2, with TRBD1 matching 9 bases. Trimming removed 5 bases from V and 4 bases from J; junction bases left unmatched: 5. From germline, CDR1 is GTSNPN and CDR2 SVGIG (reference sequence). The CDR3 sequence is 13 residues long. CDR3 loop: CAWGTGLSYGYTF. CDR3 coding DNA: TGTGCCTGGGGGACAGGGCTGAGCTATGGCTACACCTTC.

V and J are TRBV12-3 or TRBV12-4 and TRBJ1-1; D is unclear. V was pared by 3 bases and J by 4 bases, with 9 bases between. The CDR3 is 13 residues long. CDR3 sequence (DNA): TGTGCCAGCAGTTTGAATACACCCACTGAAGCTTTCTTT. Translation gives CASSLNTPTEAFF.

V and J are TRBV11-2 and TRBJ2-7, with D perhaps TRBD1 (6 bases). Per germline, CDR1 SGHAT and CDR2 FQNNGV. This CDR3 is 18 amino acids long. Deletions cut 5 bases from V and 0 bases from J, with 23 bases between. CDR3 amino acids: CASSPNRVLWVSSYEQYF. DNA of the CDR3: TGTGCCAGCAGCCCAAACAGGGTTCTTTGGGTAAGCTCCTACGAGCAGTACTTC.

The rearrangement joins TRBV5-4 to TRBJ2-7; weak D call: TRBD1 (5 bases). Trimming shortened V by 1 base and J by 4 bases, and 9 bases separated the two germline ends. The V gene's germline CDR1 is SGHNT and CDR2 YYREEE (reference sequence). The CDR3 totals 13 residues. The CDR3 sequence is CASSLNQGYEQYF. CDR3 nucleotides: TGTGCCAGCAGCTTGAATCAGGGTTACGAGCAGTACTTC.

This chain links TRBV10-3 with TRBJ1-1, with TRBD1 matching 8 bases. The J segment lost 3 bases and the V segment lost 7 bases, leaving 7 bases of the junction unmatched. The CDR3 is 14 amino acids. CDR1 and CDR2 from the germline V gene are ENHRY and SYGVKD. CDR3 residues: CAIISGQGHTEAFF. The CDR3, as DNA: TGTGCCATCATTTCAGGACAGGGACACACTGAAGCTTTCTTT.

This clone was counted ten times or more. Other DNA sequences in this sample translate to the same CDR3. The CDR3 sequence is CASSVAPGGGNSPLHF. The DNA for the CDR3 is TGTGCCAGCAGCGTAGCGCCGGGGGGGGGTAATTCACCCCTCCACTTT. This chain links TRBV9 with TRBJ1-6; possible D gene TRBD1, 5 bases. This CDR3 has 16 residues. The germline CDR1 and CDR2 sequences are SGDLS and YYNGEE. V lost 0 bases, J lost 6 bases, and 13 bases lay in between.

This chain connects TRBV9 to TRBJ1-3, with a weak D call TRBD1 (5 bases). The CDR3 totals 15 residues. The V gene's germline CDR1 is SGDLS and CDR2 YYNGEE. The V end was cut by 0 bases, the J end by 3 bases, with 10 bases between. Written as DNA, the CDR3 is TGTGCCAGCAGCGTAGCAGGGCTCAGTGGAAACACCATATATTTT. It encodes CASSVAGLSGNTIYF.

V gene TRBV7-2 combines with J gene TRBJ2-7; a weak D match, TRBD1 (5 bases). This CDR3 is built from 14 residues. CDR1 is SGHTA and CDR2 is FQGNSA in the germline V gene. The germline V and J ends were trimmed by 2 bases and 3 bases, with 11 bases remaining between them. In DNA form, the CDR3 reads TGTGCCAGCAGCTTACGTGGACATCTCTACGAGCAGTACTTC. This gives the protein CASSLRGHLYEQYF.

The V call is TRBV5-4, the J call TRBJ1-4; 9 bases align to TRBD1. CDR1 and CDR2 (germline): SGHNT, YYREEE (reference sequence). J lost 5 bases, V lost 4 bases, and 6 bases had no gene match. The CDR3 covers 15 residues. CDR3 region: CASSGDRGKNEKLFF. For the CDR3, the DNA is TGTGCCAGCAGCGGAGACAGGGGGAAAAATGAAAAACTGTTTTTT.

CDR3: CASSQGQGPNTEAFF. The CDR3 nucleotides are TGTGCCAGCTCACAGGGACAGGGGCCAAACACTGAAGCTTTCTTT. The V gene is TRBV18, the J gene TRBJ1-1, with 10 bases aligning to TRBD1. The CDR3 loop spans 15 amino acids. The germline CDR1 and CDR2 sequences are KGHSH and LQKENI. V was clipped by 4 bases and J by 2 bases; unmatched bases: 4.

This chain links TRBV5-1 with TRBJ2-2; 7 bases map to TRBD2. Germline lookup yields CDR1 SGHRS and CDR2 YFSETQ. The CDR3 totals 18 residues. Losses at the gene ends were 0 bases for V and 2 bases for J; bases not matched to a gene: 10. The CDR3 protein is CASSLALLGGSNTGELFF. As DNA, the CDR3 is TGCGCCAGCAGCTTGGCCTTATTGGGGGGGTCAAACACCGGGGAGCTGTTTTTT.

The chain links TRBV4-3 to TRBJ1-1; D uncertain. Deletions cut 3 bases from V and 1 base from J, with 6 bases between. The length of the CDR3 is 13 residues. CDR1 and CDR2 (germline): LGHNA, YSLEER. DNA of the CDR3: TGCGCCAGCAGCCATGTAGAGAACACTGAAGCTTTCTTT. Its protein is CASSHVENTEAFF.

The rearrangement joins TRBV28 to TRBJ1-1; 12 bases match TRBD1. V lost 6 bases to trimming and J lost 4 bases; unmatched junction nucleotides: 6. This CDR3 has 15 amino acids. Germline V gene lookup returns CDR1 MDHEN and CDR2 SYDVKM. The CDR3 protein is CASRVGTGGPTEAFF. CDR3 bases: TGTGCCAGCAGAGTCGGGACAGGGGGCCCCACTGAAGCTTTCTTT.

The V gene is TRBV4-3, the J gene TRBJ2-5; TRBD2 matches at 8 bases. The junction had 8 bases not matched to a gene; V was cut back by 0 bases and J by 5 bases. The germline gives CDR1 LGHNA, CDR2 YSLEER. The CDR3 has 16 residues. The CDR3 is CASSQDPTSGLETQYF. The CDR3 region has the DNA TGCGCCAGCAGCCAAGATCCCACTAGCGGATTGGAGACCCAGTACTTC.